Below, 25 T cell receptor beta chains from the same sample are listed, as sequenced in a study of shared clonotypes between healthy human individuals. The data were produced by immunoSEQ multiplex PCR, yet TCRdb's version contains in-frame clones alone and is incomplete. The sample has 2 million to 3 million clones; approximately 93% are singletons. Source material: naive CD4+ T cells from PBMCs. The subset: CD45RA+ positively selected. The receptors here all came from a man aged 18 to 29 in good health. Some clones in this sample may be carry-over from other donors' samples.

The chain employs TRBV15 and TRBJ1-4; D perhaps matches TRBD1 (5 bases). The CDR3 runs to 15 residues. V gave up 1 base and J gave up 7 bases, with 13 bases separating them. The germline CDR1 and CDR2 sequences are LNHNV and YYDKDF (reference sequence). In DNA form, the CDR3 reads TGTGCCACCAGCAGAGGAGAAGGGGCCGGTGAAAAACTGTTTTTT. Its protein is CATSRGEGAGEKLFF.

The J gene is TRBJ2-7, the V gene TRBV7-2; D unclear. V shed 4 bases and J shed 0 bases, with 10 bases lying between them. Per the germline V gene, CDR1 is SGHTA and CDR2 is FQGNSA. There are 14 residues in the CDR3. CDR3 loop: CASSSTGISYEQYF. DNA of the CDR3: TGTGCCAGCAGCTCTACCGGAATCTCCTACGAGCAGTACTTC.

The genes are TRBV6-5 and TRBJ2-2, with 8 bases lining up with TRBD1. Per the germline V gene, CDR1 is MNHEY and CDR2 is SVGAGI. With 8 bases clipped from V and 0 bases from J, the junction kept 5 bases outside the gene matches. CDR3 length equals 15 residues. The CDR3 reads CASFKGQANTGELFF. CDR3 nucleotide sequence: TGTGCCAGCTTCAAGGGACAGGCGAACACCGGGGAGCTGTTTTTT.

The chain links TRBV7-2 to TRBJ2-1, with 7 bases that match TRBD2. CDR1 and CDR2 from the germline V gene are SGHTA and FQGNSA. The V gene end was trimmed by 5 bases and the J gene end by 4 bases; junction bases not matched to a gene: 8. This CDR3 region has 15 residues. CDR3 amino acids: CASSEGPGLYNEQFF. CDR3 DNA sequence: TGTGCCAGCAGCGAGGGGCCGGGACTATACAATGAGCAGTTCTTC. Drawing the rest from reference TRBV7-2 and TRBJ2-1, the complete variable domain is GAGVSQSPSNKVTEKGKDVELRCDPISGHTALYWYRQSLGQGLEFLIYFQGNSAPDKSGLPSDRFSAERTGGSVSTLTIQRTQQEDSAVYLCASSEGPGLYNEQFFGPGTRLTVL.

A word on this clone: The same CDR3 also results from other DNA sequences found in this sample. V and J are TRBV19 and TRBJ2-7; TRBD1 or TRBD2 may be the D gene (5 bases each). The CDR3 runs to 15 residues. Per the germline V gene, CDR1 is LNHDA and CDR2 is SQIVND (reference sequence). Trimming stripped 4 bases from V and 4 bases from J, with 17 bases between. Here the CDR3 reads CASSTTGTGFYEQYF. The CDR3 DNA is TGTGCCAGTAGTACGACCGGGACGGGATTTTACGAGCAGTACTTC. Combining the CDR3 with reference TRBV19 and TRBJ2-7 gives the whole variable domain DGGITQSPKYLFRKEGQNVTLSCEQNLNHDAMYWYRQDPGQGLRLIYYSQIVNDFQKGDIAEGYSVSREKKESFPLTVTSAQKNPTAFYLCASSTTGTGFYEQYFGPGTRLTVT.

This clone showed up just once. The chain joins TRBV7-8 to TRBJ2-7; D uncertain. The CDR3 is 13 amino acids. CDR1 is SGHVS and CDR2 is FQNEAQ in the germline V gene. Trimming stripped 1 base from V and 7 bases from J, with 11 bases between. CDR3 sequence reads: CASSLDPPGEQYF. The CDR3 DNA sequence: TGTGCCAGCAGCTTAGACCCCCCTGGTGAGCAGTACTTC.

This clone is a singleton in its sample. This chain connects TRBV11-2 to TRBJ2-3; no clear D gene. The length of the CDR3 is 14 residues. CDR1 SGHAT and CDR2 FQNNGV come from the germline V gene. V was shortened by 5 bases and J by 7 bases, with 16 bases between the two germline ends. The CDR3 loop is CASSPGPWGYTQYF. In DNA form, the CDR3 reads TGTGCCAGCAGCCCCGGCCCGTGGGGTTATACGCAGTATTTT.

Remarks on this clone: In the same sample, other DNA sequences code for this CDR3. The CDR3 reads CSVEGRATDTQYF. In nucleotides, the CDR3 is TGCAGCGTTGAGGGCAGAGCCACAGATACGCAGTATTTT. V and J are TRBV29-1 and TRBJ2-3; D is unclear. CDR1 SQVTM and CDR2 ANQGSEA come from the germline V gene. V lost 3 bases and J 2 bases, leaving 9 bases between the germline ends. CDR3 length: 13 residues.

The chain joins TRBV6-1 to TRBJ1-5; D remains ambiguous. Germline assignment: CDR1 MNHNS and CDR2 SASEGT. V lost 0 bases to trimming and J lost 5 bases, with 14 bases between them. There are 16 residues in the CDR3. The CDR3 nucleotides read TGTGCCAGCAGTGAAGCAGCCGGAAGGTGGCATCAGCCCCAGCATTTT. This translates into CASSEAAGRWHQPQHF.

V usage is TRBV18 and J usage is TRBJ2-7, with TRBD1 matching 9 bases. This CDR3 has 17 residues. The ends lost 0 bases at V and 0 bases at J; junction bases unmatched: 6. CDR1 is KGHSH and CDR2 is LQKENI in the germline V gene. The CDR3 DNA is TGTGCCAGCTCACCACCACCGGGACAGGGTTACTCCTACGAGCAGTACTTC. This translates into CASSPPPGQGYSYEQYF.

This sequence joins TRBV29-1 and TRBJ2-1; D is possibly TRBD1 or TRBD2 (5 bases each). Germline V gene lookup returns CDR1 SQVTM and CDR2 ANQGSEA. V lost 7 bases and J lost 0, with 16 bases in between. CDR3 size: 15 residues. The CDR3 sequence is CSAPEDKSSYNEQFF. Here the CDR3 DNA reads TGCAGCGCCCCGGAGGACAAGAGCTCCTACAATGAGCAGTTCTTC.

The gene calls are TRBV7-2 and TRBJ2-1, with 8 bases identical to TRBD2. The trim removed 1 base at V and 3 bases at J, leaving 2 bases unmatched. In germline, CDR1 is SGHTA, CDR2 FQGNSA. The CDR3 length is 15 residues. The CDR3 nucleotides read TGTGCCAGCAGCTTAGTACTAGCGGACTACAATGAGCAGTTCTTC. Translated: CASSLVLADYNEQFF.

This chain uses TRBV19 with TRBJ1-1; D unresolved. Between the trimmed V and J ends, which lost 1 base and 1 base, there was a span of 10 bases. Germline values: CDR1 LNHDA, CDR2 SQIVND (reference sequence). The CDR3 is 15 amino acids. This CDR3 reads CASSIAQLTNTEAFF. DNA for the CDR3: TGTGCCAGTAGTATAGCACAGTTGACGAACACTGAAGCTTTCTTT.

The gene calls are TRBV5-1 and TRBJ1-1, with D possibly being TRBD1 (6 bases). The CDR3 totals 15 residues. Trimming removed 3 bases at V and 2 bases at J, with 14 bases between. Germline CDR1 SGHRS, CDR2 YFSETQ. CDR3 residues: CASSSHPTGNTEAFF. Written as DNA, the CDR3 is TGCGCCAGCAGCTCCCATCCGACAGGTAACACTGAAGCTTTCTTT.

This clone appeared a single time. This chain joins TRBV7-9 and TRBJ2-3, with D possibly TRBD1 on 6 matching bases. The CDR3 loop spans 14 amino acids. Trimming took 4 bases from V and 3 from J, leaving 11 bases between them. The germline gives CDR1 SEHNR, CDR2 FQNEAQ (reference sequence). CDR3 sequence: CASSSMDSTDTQYF. The CDR3 region has the DNA TGTGCCAGCAGCTCTATGGACAGTACAGATACGCAGTATTTT.

Here the CDR3 reads CASLAEIGLSTDTQYF. The CDR3 nucleotides are TGTGCCAGCCTAGCGGAAATAGGGCTAAGCACAGATACGCAGTATTTT. The V and J genes are TRBV2 and TRBJ2-3; TRBD2 agrees at 7 bases. Germline CDR1 SNHLY, CDR2 FYNNEI. This CDR3 region has 16 residues. After removal of 8 bases from V and 0 bases from J, the junction contained 11 bases not matched to a gene.

J is TRBJ2-7 and V is TRBV6-6; tentatively, D is TRBD2 (6 bases). The CDR3 runs to 14 residues. V lost 2 bases and J 2 bases, leaving 10 bases between the germline ends. Germline V gene data show CDR1 as MNHNY and CDR2 as SVGAGI (reference sequence). The chain's CDR3 is CASSYGSGPYEQYF. The CDR3 DNA reads TGTGCCAGCAGTTACGGCAGCGGGCCCTACGAGCAGTACTTC.

The chain carries TRBV7-2 and TRBJ1-1; TRBD1 is a possible D gene (5 bases). Trimming took 6 bases from V and 1 from J, leaving 12 bases between them. The CDR3 is made up of 14 amino acids. Per germline, CDR1 SGHTA and CDR2 FQGNSA. For the CDR3, the DNA is TGTGCCAGCAGGTACGATACAGGGAACACTGAAGCTTTCTTT. Translated, it gives CASRYDTGNTEAFF. The whole variable domain, remainder taken from reference TRBV7-2 and TRBJ1-1, is GAGVSQSPSNKVTEKGKDVELRCDPISGHTALYWYRQSLGQGLEFLIYFQGNSAPDKSGLPSDRFSAERTGGSVSTLTIQRTQQEDSAVYLCASRYDTGNTEAFFGQGTRLTVV.

This clone was counted a single time. V and J are TRBV2 and TRBJ2-5, with 9 bases that match TRBD2. V lost 4 bases and J lost 2; bases outside the gene matches: 5. Germline-derived CDR1 and CDR2 are SNHLY and FYNNEI. CDR3 size: 15 residues. CDR3 region: CASSGASGNQETQYF. CDR3 bases: TGTGCCAGCAGTGGGGCTAGCGGGAATCAAGAGACCCAGTACTTC. Combining the CDR3 with reference TRBV2 and TRBJ2-5 gives the whole variable domain EPEVTQTPSHQVTQMGQEVILRCVPISNHLYFYWYRQILGQKVEFLVSFYNNEISEKSEIFDDQFSVERPDGSNFTLKIRSTKLEDSAMYFCASSGASGNQETQYFGPGTRLLVL.

This clone came up a few times. The same CDR3 is also encoded by other DNA sequences in this sample. This chain links TRBV5-4 with TRBJ1-1; tentative D call: TRBD1 (5 bases). The germline gives CDR1 SGHNT, CDR2 YYREEE (reference sequence). V lost 1 base and J lost 1, with 8 bases in between. This CDR3 comprises 14 residues. The CDR3 DNA reads TGTGCCAGCAGCTTGAGGGGCGGGAACACTGAAGCTTTCTTT. Amino acid sequence: CASSLRGGNTEAFF. The full variable domain, with the rest looked up from reference TRBV5-4 and TRBJ1-1, is ETGVTQSPTHLIKTRGQQVTLRCSSQSGHNTVSWYQQALGQGPQFIFQYYREEENGRGNFPPRFSGLQFPNYSSELNVNALELDDSALYLCASSLRGGNTEAFFGQGTRLTVV.

The gene calls are TRBV6-1 and TRBJ2-1; D gene unclear. Germline CDR1 and CDR2: MNHNS and SASEGT. The CDR3 has 14 amino acids. Trimming took off 5 bases at V and 2 bases at J, with 10 bases between the two ends. Here the CDR3 DNA reads TGTGCCAGCAGTCCCAGTGTACCCTACAATGAGCAGTTCTTC. It is translated as CASSPSVPYNEQFF.

This clone was seen once. The J gene is TRBJ1-6, the V gene TRBV11-2, with D possibly being TRBD1 (5 bases). V was cut by 5 bases and J by 7 bases, with 12 bases left in between. The V gene's germline CDR1 is SGHAT and CDR2 FQNNGV. The CDR3 consists of 14 residues. In DNA form, the CDR3 reads TGTGCCAGCAGCGGCAGGGTGGAAAATTCACCCCTCCACTTT. Encoded protein: CASSGRVENSPLHF. The whole variable domain, filled in from reference TRBV11-2 and TRBJ1-6, reads EAGVAQSPRYKIIEKRQSVAFWCNPISGHATLYWYQQILGQGPKLLIQFQNNGVVDDSQLPKDRFSAERLKGVDSTLKIQPAKLEDSAVYLCASSGRVENSPLHFGNGTRLTVT.

The chain couples TRBV7-9 to TRBJ2-1, with 9 bases aligning to TRBD2. V shed 1 base, J shed 16 bases, and the junction held 11 bases outside the gene matches. Germline V CDR1 and CDR2: SEHNR, FQNEAQ (reference sequence). The CDR3 is 14 amino acids. CDR3 coding DNA: TGTGCCAGCAGCTTAGTATTTGGAGGGGGACTAGCTTTCTTC. Encoded protein: CASSLVFGGGLAFF. Filled out from reference TRBV7-9 and TRBJ2-1, the complete variable domain reads DTGVSQNPRHKITKRGQNVTFRCDPISEHNRLYWYRQTLGQGPEFLTYFQNEAQLEKSRLLSDRFSAERPKGSFSTLEIQRTEQGDSAMYLCASSLVFGGGLAFFGPGTRLTVL.

Comment on this clone: Other DNA sequences in the same sample also yield this CDR3. The chain carries TRBV19 and TRBJ1-5, with TRBD1 matching 7 bases. Germline CDR1 is LNHDA and CDR2 is SQIVND (reference sequence). This CDR3 is built from 14 residues. The trim removed 6 bases at V and 2 bases at J, leaving 4 bases unmatched. Written as DNA, the CDR3 is TGTGCCAGTAGCCTTGGGACAGGCAATCAGCCCCAGCATTTT. Protein: CASSLGTGNQPQHF.

The rearrangement links TRBV7-2 to TRBJ2-7, with 11 bases fitting TRBD2. The length of the CDR3 is 15 residues. From germline, CDR1 is SGHTA and CDR2 FQGNSA. V shed 5 bases and J 7 bases; nucleotides not matched to a gene: 10. CDR3 protein: CASSDSGRAEYEQYF. The CDR3 bases are TGTGCCAGCAGCGATAGCGGGAGGGCTGAGTATGAGCAGTACTTC.